The 16 T cell receptor beta chains below come from one sample, sequenced in a study of blood T cell repertoires in COVID-19. The data were produced by immunoSEQ multiplex PCR, yet TCRdb's version contains in-frame clones alone and is incomplete. The sample carries some 64,000 clones, more than 60% recorded once. The sequenced material came from peripheral blood. The receptor set was obtained from a man in his 60s with acute or convalescent COVID-19.

Note on this clone: Other DNA sequences in this sample translate to the same CDR3. CDR3 sequence: CSVETGGRETQYF. In DNA, the CDR3 is TGCAGCGTTGAGACAGGGGGTAGAGAGACCCAGTACTTC. The rearrangement links TRBV29-1 to TRBJ2-5; 9 bases align to TRBD1. With 3 bases clipped from V and 4 bases from J, the junction kept 3 bases outside the gene matches. The CDR3 runs 13 residues. Germline V gene lookup returns CDR1 SQVTM and CDR2 ANQGSEA.

This chain connects TRBV3-1 (or the pseudogene TRBV3-2) to TRBJ1-1; 7 positions agree with TRBD1. The J segment lost 4 bases and the V segment lost 2 bases, leaving 7 bases of the junction unmatched. CDR1 and CDR2 (germline): LGHDT, YNNKEL (reference sequence). The CDR3 runs 15 residues. The CDR3 coding sequence is TGTGCCAGCAGCCAATCGACAGGGTGGGGCACTGAAGCTTTCTTT. Its protein product is CASSQSTGWGTEAFF.

The V call is TRBV15, the J call TRBJ2-2; D gene ambiguous. This CDR3 has 14 residues. Germline V gene data show CDR1 as LNHNV and CDR2 as YYDKDF (reference sequence). V lost 1 base and J 4 bases, leaving 7 bases between the germline ends. CDR3 sequence: CATSRGLGTGELFF. The CDR3 nucleotides read TGTGCCACCAGCAGAGGACTGGGCACCGGGGAGCTGTTTTTT.

This chain connects TRBV7-9 to TRBJ2-5; 13 bases line up with TRBD2. In germline, CDR1 is SEHNR, CDR2 FQNEAQ (reference sequence). The CDR3 runs to 13 residues. The ends lost 3 bases at V and 10 bases at J; junction bases unmatched: 2. The CDR3 bases are TGTGCCAGCAGCTTTACTAGCGGGAGGGACCAGTACTTC. Amino acids: CASSFTSGRDQYF.

The CDR3 is CASSLPRDTQYF. The CDR3 coding sequence is TGTGCCAGCAGCTTACCGCGAGATACGCAGTATTTT. The V call is TRBV7-9, the J call TRBJ2-3; D is ambiguous. Germline V gene lookup returns CDR1 SEHNR and CDR2 FQNEAQ (reference sequence). Trimming removed 2 bases at V and 5 bases at J, with 5 bases between. The CDR3 is 12 amino acids.

In its sample, this clone was seen a few times. V usage is TRBV6-5 and J usage is TRBJ2-3; D is unclear. The CDR3 is 13 amino acids. V dropped 6 bases and J dropped 2 bases, with 9 bases sitting between them. CDR1 is MNHEY and CDR2 is SVGAGI in the germline V gene. This chain's CDR3 is CASSQQITDTQYF. DNA for the CDR3: TGTGCCAGCAGCCAACAGATCACAGATACGCAGTATTTT.

CDR3 coding DNA: TGTGCCTGGAGTAAAGATAGGGGGAGTTCGAATGAGCAGTTCTTC. Translation: CAWSKDRGSSNEQFF. The J gene is TRBJ2-1, the V gene TRBV30, with D possibly being TRBD1 (6 bases). The V gene lost 2 bases and the J gene lost 7 bases, with 18 bases spanning the gap. The CDR3 loop spans 15 amino acids. Germline V gene lookup returns CDR1 GTSNPN and CDR2 SVGIG (reference sequence).

V usage is TRBV28 and J usage is TRBJ2-3; 14 nucleotides match TRBD2. This CDR3 is built from 15 residues. The V gene's germline CDR1 is MDHEN and CDR2 SYDVKM. V was pared by 5 bases and J by 6 bases, with 4 bases of the junction left unmatched. In DNA form, the CDR3 reads TGTGCCAGCAGTCTGGGACTAGCGGGAGCCGATACGCAGTATTTT. As protein: CASSLGLAGADTQYF.

The V call is TRBV24-1, the J call TRBJ2-5; the match to TRBD2 covers 9 bases. With V trimmed by 3 bases and J by 5 bases, 3 bases remained unmatched. The CDR3 loop spans 14 amino acids. Per germline, CDR1 KGHDR and CDR2 SFDVKD. CDR3 residues: CATSDAGGVETQYF. The CDR3 region has the DNA TGTGCCACCAGTGATGCGGGGGGGGTCGAGACCCAGTACTTC.

This rearrangement joins TRBV7-6 to TRBJ1-4; the D is unclear. The CDR3 contains 15 residues. From germline, CDR1 is SGHVS and CDR2 FNYEAQ. V was clipped by 5 bases and J by 4 bases, with 14 bases between them. The CDR3 DNA follows: TGTGCCAGCAGCCCCAAGCCTGGCGGTAATGAAAAACTGTTTTTT. Protein: CASSPKPGGNEKLFF.

This clone came up once. The rearrangement links TRBV2 to TRBJ1-1; TRBD1 is a possible D gene (5 bases). There are 15 residues in the CDR3. Germline-derived CDR1 and CDR2 are SNHLY and FYNNEI. Trimming pared 3 bases from V and 0 bases from J, leaving 11 bases between. CDR3 in DNA: TGTGCCAGCAGTGAGCAGGGAATAATGAACACTGAAGCTTTCTTT. Its protein is CASSEQGIMNTEAFF.

The sample holds one count of this clone. J is TRBJ2-1 and V is TRBV7-2; 8 bases fit TRBD1. V lost 4 bases, J lost 1 base, and 3 bases stayed unmatched. Germline V gives CDR1 SGHTA, CDR2 FQGNSA. The CDR3 has 15 residues. CDR3 amino acids: CASSSTGGSYNEQFF. Written as DNA, the CDR3 is TGTGCCAGCAGCTCTACAGGGGGATCCTACAATGAGCAGTTCTTC. Together with reference TRBV7-2 and TRBJ2-1, the CDR3 gives the full variable domain: GAGVSQSPSNKVTEKGKDVELRCDPISGHTALYWYRQSLGQGLEFLIYFQGNSAPDKSGLPSDRFSAERTGGSVSTLTIQRTQQEDSAVYLCASSSTGGSYNEQFFGPGTRLTVL.

The chain recombines TRBV2 with TRBJ1-5; no firm D call. CDR3 length: 14 amino acids. Germline loops: CDR1 SNHLY, CDR2 FYNNEI. Trimming removed 7 bases from V and 0 bases from J, with 10 bases in between. As DNA, the CDR3 is TGTGCCAGCACCCAGACTCATAGCAATCAGCCCCAGCATTTT. As protein: CASTQTHSNQPQHF. Full variable domain (remainder filled in from reference TRBV2 and TRBJ1-5): EPEVTQTPSHQVTQMGQEVILRCVPISNHLYFYWYRQILGQKVEFLVSFYNNEISEKSEIFDDQFSVERPDGSNFTLKIRSTKLEDSAMYFCASTQTHSNQPQHFGDGTRLSIL.

This clone was seen a handful of times. The chain joins TRBV21-1 to TRBJ1-2; the table's TRBD1 call for D was not verified on the DNA. TRBV21-1 is a recognized pseudogene. The CDR3 is 14 residues long. In DNA, the CDR3 is TGTGCCAGCAACCTGACAGGGAGGCACTATGGCTACACCTTC. Protein sequence: CASNLTGRHYGYTF.

The chain combines TRBV18 with TRBJ1-1; maybe TRBD1 (6 bases). Deletions cut 6 bases from V and 0 bases from J, with 8 bases between. This CDR3 spans 13 amino acids. Germline assignment: CDR1 KGHSH and CDR2 LQKENI. The CDR3 DNA follows: TGTGCCAGCTCCGGGACAATGAACACTGAAGCTTTCTTT. Protein sequence: CASSGTMNTEAFF.

The CDR3 protein is CASSQDPLTSGTRAYEQYF. The CDR3 DNA sequence: TGTGCCAGCAGCCAAGATCCTTTGACTAGCGGGACTAGGGCCTACGAGCAGTACTTC. The chain is built from TRBV4-2 and TRBJ2-7; 11 nucleotides align to TRBD2. V lost 0 bases and J lost 2; bases outside the gene matches: 12. CDR1 is LGHNA and CDR2 is YNFKEQ in the germline V gene. The CDR3 length is 19 residues.